This T cell receptor (beta chain) was captured by sequencing in a study of shared clonotypes between healthy human individuals (dated by TCRdb to 2020 to 2021). For the wider study: The cohort comprised two women and a few men aged 18 to 49 years. Each donor's leukapheresis produced roughly between about 0.8 and 10 billion PBMCs. For each donor, CD4 naive and CD4 memory were each given three plates, CD8 naive was given two plates, and CD8 memory was given one plate. The study deeply sequenced blood TCR repertoires of five healthy adults to estimate repertoire size and the extent of clonotype sharing between individuals. Different laboratories and diverse techniques were used to prepare libraries and sequence TCR repertoires, to increase sequencing depth and limit assay-specific biases.

Beyond this particular receptor, the publication reports: Pairwise subsampling indicated that sequencing depth was expected to affect the degree of clonotype sharing among donors. Sampling was restricted to blood, and TCR repertoires in tissue are likely to differ from TCR repertoires in blood. The genetic and exposure-history diversity represented was limited by the small number of donors. Sharing across a few donors was observed for approximately 5% of naive CD4, over 3% of naive CD8, about 2.3% of memory CD4, and roughly 0.4% of memory CD8 clonotypes. Compared with non-shared clonotypes, the clonotypes found in all four sorted-subset donors had higher generation probabilities. Naive subsets generally had larger estimated clonotype richness than memory subsets did. Incomplete sequencing was indicated by rarefaction of sorted-subset datasets, despite the large sequencing depth.

Using the deep immunoSEQ assay, TCR CDR3 regions were amplified from genomic DNA by multiplex PCR. Extracted genomic DNA from each cell subset was distributed evenly across all wells of several immunoSEQ 96-well plates, and each plate was treated as a replicate. Each replicate PCR for sorted subsets received roughly 200 ng genomic DNA, equal to roughly 30,000 T cell genomes. Purified libraries were measured with a Qubit 3.0 fluorometer, size-checked on a Bioanalyzer 2100, and measured again with the KAPA Library Quantification kit. Every immunoSEQ 96-well plate was sequenced on a separate single-read 150-cycle Illumina NextSeq 550 flow cell. The paper's processing steps were these. Because only junctional sequences without quality scores were contained in the immunoSEQ output, filtering matching that applied to full-length reads could not be performed. To assign V/J genes and CDR3, sequences were annotated against IMGT germline references using PyIR, a Python wrapper for IgBLAST v1.9. Any read was removed if the V/J assignment was weak (E-value above 1e-6), the CDR3 was missing, or the read contained stop codons, out-of-frame junctions, or ambiguous translated residues. V3J clonotypes were defined by identical inferred V gene, J gene, and CDR3 amino acid sequence. Percentage overlap between repertoires was calculated by dividing the number of shared unique clonotypes by the size of the smaller repertoire. Richness of each repertoire was evaluated using RTK rarefaction, the Chao1 estimator, and Recon v2.1 estimates of unobserved clonotypes. For all TCRbeta clonotypes obtained by the gDNA method from several donors, generation probabilities were computed with OLGA. This immuneACCESS table, as held by TCRdb, lists in-frame sequences with V and J called but not all clones. Of the missing ones, under half trace to an unresolved V gene in checked studies; the others have no known cause. D and trimming come from the DNA, and the V and J calls and clone size come from that table. The sample profile shows 550,000 to 600,000 clones; roughly 98% of them were found once. 0.25% to 0.35% of the sample lies in the top ten.

CD8 naive samples were obtained by positive selection for CCR7 among CD45RO-negative cells, yielding a CD45RA+CCR7+ population from which TemRA cells were excluded. The donors were healthy, HIV-negative adults who had no recently reported acute infections or vaccinations. Only Caucasian adults living in Nashville, Tennessee, USA were represented among the donors. Blood was obtained by leukapheresis, after which PBMCs were separated by Ficoll-Histopaque density gradient centrifugation and cryopreserved in liquid nitrogen vapor phase. Analytical flow cytometry was used to check the purity and quantity of every magnetically sorted T cell population. Each sorted fraction had its genomic DNA isolated and then quantified by UV absorbance on a Nanodrop 2000c. Relative to germline, V is 3 bases shorter and J is 3 bases shorter, with 12 bases between their ends. Counted from cysteine to phenylalanine, this CDR3 has 14 amino acids. The entry retains the CDR3 DNA only, 42 bases that are in frame from base 1. Looking up the germline V gene yields CDR1 SGHRS and CDR2 YFSETQ.

Concerning this clone: The antigen it binds to is not known. Base qualities were left out, and no much larger clone turns up one base away.

The sequenced sample was naive CD8+ T cells sorted from blood. The meaning of the sample's cell subset or site label: CD45RA+CCR7+. This sequence uses TRBV5-1 and TRBJ1-1, with the D gene uncertain. This TCR derives from a young man in good health. The nucleotide sequence reads as follows: TGCGCCAGCAGCTGGGAGACCCCAGACACTGAAGCTTTCTTT. It is translated as CASSWETPDTEAFF.